Presented here are 4 T cell receptor beta chains from one specimen sequenced in a study of a mutant IDH1 vaccine in newly diagnosed glioma. Noted time point: baseline, week 1 (first vaccination visit). The sample's treatment: pre-vaccination baseline after standard-of-care therapy. The repertoire was sequenced with immunoSEQ multiplex PCR; TCRdb's copy has only in-frame clones and lacks some. The sample yields 55,000 to 70,000 clones, 75% to 85% seen once. The sequenced sample was PBMCs, obtained from a glioma patient treated with radiotherapy, temozolomide or both. The receptors were gathered from a man over 45 with glioma.

The chain recombines TRBV18 with TRBJ1-1; D call uncertain. This CDR3 contains 15 residues. V gave up 3 bases and J gave up 1 base, with 12 bases separating them. Germline CDR1 KGHSH, CDR2 LQKENI. This CDR3 reads CASSPYDTPNTEAFF. In DNA form, the CDR3 reads TGTGCCAGCTCACCCTACGACACACCGAACACTGAAGCTTTCTTT.

The chain recombines TRBV6-6 with TRBJ1-2; no definite D call. V dropped 8 bases and J dropped 3 bases, with 13 bases sitting between them. The CDR3 is 13 residues long. CDR1 MNHNY and CDR2 SVGAGI come from the germline V gene (reference sequence). The CDR3 is CASSPGRDYGYTF. The CDR3 DNA reads as TGTGCCAGCTCCCCTGGCCGGGACTATGGCTACACCTTC.

The rearrangement uses TRBV2 and TRBJ2-1; 11 positions agree with TRBD2. The CDR3 is 15 residues long. Trimming at V came to 1 base and at J to 4 bases, leaving 0 bases not matched to a gene. The germline V gene has CDR1 SNHLY and CDR2 FYNNEI. The CDR3 loop reads CASSEGLAGYNEQFF. The CDR3 nucleotides read TGTGCCAGCAGTGAAGGACTAGCGGGGTACAATGAGCAGTTCTTC.

A single count supports this clone. The chain uses TRBV5-5 and TRBJ2-7; 13 bases are shared with TRBD2. The CDR3 runs to 18 residues. The V gene end was trimmed by 2 bases and the J gene end by 3 bases; junction bases not matched to a gene: 11. CDR1 and CDR2 (germline): SGHKS, YYEKEE (reference sequence). CDR3 in DNA: TGTGCCAGCAGCTTAGGACTAGCGGGGGCCACTACAGACTACGAGCAGTACTTC. The encoded protein is CASSLGLAGATTDYEQYF.